The 10 T cell receptor beta chains presented below share a single source sample, sequenced in a study of blood T cell repertoires in COVID-19. The assay was immunoSEQ multiplex PCR, and TCRdb's table has in-frame clones only and misses some. The sample includes about 260,000 clones, approximately 89% of them seen just once. The sequenced sample was peripheral blood. The receptor set was obtained from a man aged 35 to 55 who had recovered from COVID-19.

The rearrangement uses TRBV29-1 and TRBJ2-7; D perhaps matches TRBD1 (6 bases). Germline CDR1 and CDR2: SQVTM and ANQGSEA. The CDR3 spans 14 residues. V lost 7 bases and J 3 bases, leaving 19 bases between the germline ends. In DNA, the CDR3 is TGCAGCGCACTATTAGGGGGTAGTGTCTACGAGCAGTACTTC. This encodes CSALLGGSVYEQYF.

The chain links TRBV6-5 to TRBJ2-7; 9 bases match TRBD2. This CDR3 is built from 13 residues. The J segment lost 2 bases and the V segment lost 10 bases, leaving 6 bases of the junction unmatched. The germline CDR1 and CDR2 sequences are MNHEY and SVGAGI. The DNA of the CDR3 is TGTGCCACCGCGGGAGGGCCCCCCTACGAGCAGTACTTC. It specifies CATAGGPPYEQYF.

The rearrangement links TRBV5-4 to TRBJ2-3; 11 bases line up with TRBD2. V was clipped by 6 bases and J by 2 bases; unmatched bases: 5. Per germline, CDR1 SGHNT and CDR2 YYREEE (reference sequence). The CDR3 runs 15 residues. CDR3 residues: CASKLAGGDTDTQYF. The CDR3 DNA sequence: TGTGCCAGCAAATTAGCGGGGGGGGACACAGATACGCAGTATTTT.

The genes are TRBV4-1 and TRBJ2-1; D may be TRBD2 (6 bases). The CDR3 has 16 amino acids. In germline, CDR1 is MGHRA, CDR2 YSYEKL. V lost 3 bases and J 3 bases, leaving 15 bases between the germline ends. The CDR3 nucleotides read TGCGCCAGCAGCCAGACGGGTAGCGGCAACTACAATGAGCAGTTCTTC. This translates into CASSQTGSGNYNEQFF.

The chain recombines TRBV3-1 (or the pseudogene TRBV3-2) with TRBJ1-2; no clear D gene. CDR3 length equals 15 residues. V was shortened by 4 bases and J by 2 bases, with 14 bases between the two germline ends. Germline-derived CDR1 and CDR2 are LGHDT and YNNKEL (reference sequence). The DNA for the CDR3 is TGTGCCAGCAGCCCCCTCCGTCCGAGCAACTATGGCTACACCTTC. Protein: CASSPLRPSNYGYTF.

This sequence joins TRBV6-4 and TRBJ1-2; 7 bases line up with TRBD1. The CDR3 totals 14 residues. In germline, CDR1 is MRHNA, CDR2 SNTAGT. V trimming: 7 bases; J trimming: 4 bases; junction bases outside the gene matches: 9. DNA of the CDR3: TGTGCCAGCATTGCGGACAGGCTCATCTATGGCTACACCTTC. This encodes CASIADRLIYGYTF.

The CDR3 protein is CASSPDPGTSRKTQYF. The CDR3 DNA follows: TGTGCCAGCAGCCCCGACCCCGGGACTAGCAGGAAGACCCAGTACTTC. The chain recombines TRBV9 with TRBJ2-5; 9 bases fit TRBD2. Germline V gene sequence: CDR1 SGDLS, CDR2 YYNGEE. CDR3 length: 16 amino acids. The ends lost 4 bases at V and 6 bases at J; junction bases unmatched: 13.

The rearrangement links TRBV6-5 to TRBJ1-2, with D possibly being TRBD1 (5 bases). V gave up 6 bases and J gave up 7 bases, with 15 bases separating them. The CDR3 runs 13 residues. The germline CDR1 and CDR2 sequences are MNHEY and SVGAGI. The CDR3 DNA reads as TGTGCCAGCAGGAACGGGGGGAGAGGTGGCTACACCTTC. Protein product: CASRNGGRGGYTF.

The V call is TRBV7-2, the J call TRBJ2-3; TRBD1 is a possible D gene (6 bases). CDR1 and CDR2 from the germline V gene are SGHTA and FQGNSA. Trimming took off 5 bases at V and 8 bases at J, with 14 bases between the two ends. The CDR3 has 13 amino acids. CDR3 sequence reads: CASSQSGVGTQYF. The CDR3 nucleotides are TGTGCCAGCAGCCAATCAGGGGTGGGTACGCAGTATTTT.

The DNA for the CDR3 is TGTGCCAGCTCACCCAAGGCCGGGGGGGATCAGCCCCAGCATTTT. It encodes CASSPKAGGDQPQHF. The J gene is TRBJ1-5, the V gene TRBV18, with a weak D call TRBD1 (5 bases). This CDR3 is built from 15 residues. Trimming took 3 bases from V and 5 from J, leaving 14 bases between them. CDR1 and CDR2 (germline): KGHSH, LQKENI.